A selection of T cell receptor beta chains follows, all from one sample in a study of a mutant IDH1 vaccine in newly diagnosed glioma. Libraries were prepared by immunoSEQ multiplex PCR; TCRdb keeps only in-frame clonotypes and omits some of them. The table records around 55,000 clones, around 80% of them present only once. The antigens of these receptors remain unknown. The sequencing here drew on PBMCs, taken from a glioma patient whose treatment included an IDH1 peptide vaccine. The receptors originated from a man aged 35-49 years with glioma. The CDR3 runs from the conserved cysteine through the conserved F or W. A D gene is named only where the DNA matches it firmly. Clone size, where shown, is once, few, many, or a class for clones that have expanded.

len: 15
j_gene: TRBJ2-3
d_gene: -
v_gene: TRBV4-2
abundance: -
CDR3nt: TGTGCCAGCAGCCAAGATGGGAGCCCCACAGATACGCAGTATTTT
CDR3aa: CASSQDGSPTDTQYF

len: 14
j_gene: TRBJ1-4
d_gene: -
v_gene: TRBV5-1
abundance: -
CDR3nt: TGCGCCAGCAGTAAAACAGCTAATAATGAAAAACTGTTTTTT
CDR3aa: CASSKTANNEKLFF

len: 13
j_gene: TRBJ2-7
d_gene: -
v_gene: TRBV10-1
abundance: few
CDR3nt: TGCGCCAGCAGTGACCCTAGTTCGTACGAGCAGTACTTC
CDR3aa: CASSDPSSYEQYF

len: 12
j_gene: TRBJ2-1
d_gene: -
v_gene: TRBV10-2
abundance: -
CDR3nt: TGCGCCAGCAGTGACAGGGCCGCTGAGCAGTTCTTC
CDR3aa: CASSDRAAEQFF

len: 16
j_gene: TRBJ2-5
d_gene: TRBD1
v_gene: TRBV18
abundance: -
CDR3nt: TGTGCCAGCTCACGTCAGACAGGGGAGTTCCAAGAGACCCAGTACTTC
CDR3aa: CASSRQTGEFQETQYF

len: 16
j_gene: TRBJ1-4
d_gene: TRBD1
v_gene: TRBV5-1
abundance: -
CDR3nt: TGCGCCAGCAGCTTAGAAGGCAGGGGGATTAATGAAAAACTGTTTTTT
CDR3aa: CASSLEGRGINEKLFF

len: 15
j_gene: TRBJ1-5
d_gene: -
v_gene: TRBV10-3
abundance: once
CDR3nt: TGTGCCATCAGTGAGTCTGAAATCGGCAATCAGCCCCAGCATTTT
CDR3aa: CAISESEIGNQPQHF

len: 11
j_gene: TRBJ1-1
d_gene: -
v_gene: TRBV20-1
abundance: -
CDR3nt: TGCAGTGCTAAAGTAGGGGTTGAAGCTTTCTTT
CDR3aa: CSAKVGVEAFF

len: 16
j_gene: TRBJ2-1
d_gene: -
v_gene: TRBV7-9
abundance: once
CDR3nt: TGTGCCAGCAGCTTAGAGGTTTATGCCAGATACAATGAGCAGTTCTTC
CDR3aa: CASSLEVYARYNEQFF

len: 14
j_gene: TRBJ1-5
d_gene: -
v_gene: TRBV2
abundance: -
CDR3nt: TGTGCCAGCAGTGAGGGGCAGGGTTTTCAGCCCCAGCATTTT
CDR3aa: CASSEGQGFQPQHF

len: 15
j_gene: TRBJ2-5
d_gene: TRBD1
v_gene: TRBV5-4
abundance: -
CDR3nt: TGTGCCAGCAGCGCCCGGGACAGGGCGAAAGAGACCCAGTACTTC
CDR3aa: CASSARDRAKETQYF

len: 12
j_gene: TRBJ1-2
d_gene: -
v_gene: TRBV7-9
abundance: few
CDR3nt: TGTGCCAGCAGCCCAGGACCCTATGGCTACACCTTC
CDR3aa: CASSPGPYGYTF

len: 15
j_gene: TRBJ2-1
d_gene: -
v_gene: TRBV7-7
abundance: few
CDR3nt: TGTGCTAGCAGCCCCACCAGGGGCTCCTACAATGAGCAGTTCTTC
CDR3aa: CASSPTRGSYNEQFF

len: 17
j_gene: TRBJ1-3
d_gene: -
v_gene: TRBV7-6
abundance: -
CDR3nt: TGTGCCAGCAGCTTAACCCCGCTCAGGGGTAGGGGAAACACCATATATTTT
CDR3aa: CASSLTPLRGRGNTIYF

len: 11
j_gene: TRBJ2-5
d_gene: -
v_gene: TRBV7-9
abundance: -
CDR3nt: TGTGCCAGCAGCTTACTAGAGACCCAGTACTTC
CDR3aa: CASSLLETQYF

len: 13
j_gene: TRBJ1-2
d_gene: TRBD1
v_gene: TRBV7-9
abundance: -
CDR3nt: TGTGCCAGCAGCCCCGGGACAGTCTATGGCTACACCTTC
CDR3aa: CASSPGTVYGYTF